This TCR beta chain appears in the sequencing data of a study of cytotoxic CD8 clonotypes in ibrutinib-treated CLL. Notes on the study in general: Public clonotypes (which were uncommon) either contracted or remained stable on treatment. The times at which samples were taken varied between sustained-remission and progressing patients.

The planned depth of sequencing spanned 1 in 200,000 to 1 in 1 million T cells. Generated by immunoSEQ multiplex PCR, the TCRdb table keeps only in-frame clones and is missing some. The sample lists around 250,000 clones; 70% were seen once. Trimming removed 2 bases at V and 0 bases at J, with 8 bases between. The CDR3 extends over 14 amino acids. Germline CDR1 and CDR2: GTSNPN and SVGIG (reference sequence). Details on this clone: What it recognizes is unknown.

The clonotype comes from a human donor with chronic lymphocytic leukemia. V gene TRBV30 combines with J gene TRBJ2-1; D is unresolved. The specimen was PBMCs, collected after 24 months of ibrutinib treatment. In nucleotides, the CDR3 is TGTGCCTGGAGTCGACCCTTCTCCTACAATGAGCAGTTCTTC. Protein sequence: CAWSRPFSYNEQFF.